The TCR beta chain under discussion was sequenced for a study of blood T cell repertoires in COVID-19. Whole-study context: COVID-19 samples collected from the United States, Italy and Spain covered acute and convalescent phases. Nucleic acid was either cDNA or gDNA, and it came from T cells, B-cell-depleted T cells, or PBMCs.

Germline CDR1 reads LGHDT; CDR2 reads YNNKEL (reference sequence). Trimming shortened V by 1 base and J by 6 bases, and 13 bases separated the two germline ends. This CDR3 region has 14 residues. This table comes from immunoSEQ multiplex PCR, and its TCRdb copy is limited to in-frame clones, with some not included. This sample yields about 50,000 clones, of which 70% to 90% are seen a single time; about 4% belongs to the top ten. This TCR came from an elderly man with active COVID-19. The chain couples TRBV3-1 (or the pseudogene TRBV3-2) to TRBJ2-7, with D maybe TRBD1 (6 bases). Sequences were obtained from peripheral blood. The CDR3 DNA sequence: TGTGCCAGCAGCCAAGCAGGGGTAGGTTCCGAGCAGTACTTC. Protein: CASSQAGVGSEQYF.